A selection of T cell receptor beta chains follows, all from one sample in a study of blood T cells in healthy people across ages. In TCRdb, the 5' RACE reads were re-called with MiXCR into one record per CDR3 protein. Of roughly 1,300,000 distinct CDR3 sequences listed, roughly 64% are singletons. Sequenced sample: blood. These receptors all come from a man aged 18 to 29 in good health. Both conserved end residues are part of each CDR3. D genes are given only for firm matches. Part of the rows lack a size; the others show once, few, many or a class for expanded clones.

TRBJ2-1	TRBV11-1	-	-	TGTGCCAGCAGCTTAACCTCCGTAACACTCTTGGATGAGCAGTTCTTC	CASSLTSVTLLDEQFF
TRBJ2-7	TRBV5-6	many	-	TGTGCCAGCAGCTTGGAGAGCTACGAGCAGTACTTC	CASSLESYEQYF
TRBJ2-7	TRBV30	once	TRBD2	TGTGCCTGGAGCATGGCGGGAGTTTACGAGCAGTACTTC	CAWSMAGVYEQYF
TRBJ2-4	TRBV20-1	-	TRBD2	TGCAGTGCAAACGAAGGGACTAGCGGGGGCGAAAACATTCAGTACTTC	CSANEGTSGGENIQYF
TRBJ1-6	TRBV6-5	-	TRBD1	TGTGCCAGCAGTTATAGTCACAGGGGCAATTCACCCCTCCACTTT	CASSYSHRGNSPLHF
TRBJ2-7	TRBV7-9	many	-	TGTGCCAGCAGCTCTACGGGGGTCTACGAGCAGTACTTC	CASSSTGVYEQYF
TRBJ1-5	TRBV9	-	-	TGTGCCAGCAGCGTAGTCCGGGGAGTGAGTCAGCCCCAGCATTTT	CASSVVRGVSQPQHF
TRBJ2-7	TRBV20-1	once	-	TGCAGCCCCAGGGGCAGGGACTCCTACGAGCAGTACTTC	CSPRGRDSYEQYF
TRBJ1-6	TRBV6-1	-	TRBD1	TGTGCCAGCACTCCCAGACAGGGGCGAAATTCACCCCTCCACTTT	CASTPRQGRNSPLHF
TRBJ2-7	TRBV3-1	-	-	TGTGCCAGCAGCCAAGTAACCCCGGACTACGAGCAGTACTTC	CASSQVTPDYEQYF
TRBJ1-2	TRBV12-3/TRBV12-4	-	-	TGTGCCAGCAGTACCCGACAGGCCTATGGCTACACCTTC	CASSTRQAYGYTF
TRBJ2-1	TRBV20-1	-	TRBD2	TGCAGTGCGGAGCAGCGGGGGAGCTCCTACAATGAGCAGTTCTTC	CSAEQRGSSYNEQFF
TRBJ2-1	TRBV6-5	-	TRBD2	TGTGCCAGCGGTTCCTTCGATGGACTAGCGGGAGGAGTCGGTGGAAATGAGCAGTTCTTC	CASGSFDGLAGGVGGNEQFF
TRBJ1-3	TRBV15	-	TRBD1	TGTGCCACCAGGAGAGGACAGGAAGAAAACACCATATATTTT	CATRRGQEENTIYF
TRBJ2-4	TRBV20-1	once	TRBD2	TGCAGTGCTACCCCGGCGGGAGAAGGGGACATTCAGTACTTC	CSATPAGEGDIQYF
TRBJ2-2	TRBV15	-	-	TGTGCCACCAGCAGAGATTTTTTGGAACCCGGGGAGCTGTTTTTT	CATSRDFLEPGELFF
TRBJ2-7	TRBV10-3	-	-	TGTGCCTCCGGGACGGCGGTCGAGCAGTACTTC	CASGTAVEQYF
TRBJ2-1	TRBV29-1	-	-	TGCAGCGTTGAGGCGGGAACCACCTACAATGAGCAGTTCTTC	CSVEAGTTYNEQFF
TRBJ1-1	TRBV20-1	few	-	TGCAGTGCTAACAGGGATAGTTACACTGAAGCTTTCTTT	CSANRDSYTEAFF
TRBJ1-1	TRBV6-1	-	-	TGTGCCAGCAGACGGACGGCAGTGGACGCTGAAGCTTTCTTT	CASRRTAVDAEAFF
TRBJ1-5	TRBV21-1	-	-	TGTGCCAGCAGTGTGGGCCAGAAAAATCAGCCCCAGCATTTT	CASSVGQKNQPQHF
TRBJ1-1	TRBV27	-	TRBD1	TGTGCCAGCAGTCAACAGGGGTTTTATGGCACTGAAGCTTTCTTT	CASSQQGFYGTEAFF
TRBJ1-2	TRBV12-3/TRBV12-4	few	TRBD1	TGTGCCAGCAGTCCTGGACAGGGAACTAACTATGGCTACACCTTC	CASSPGQGTNYGYTF
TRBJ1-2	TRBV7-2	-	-	TGTGCCAGCAGCTTAGTACAGGGTGGGAACTATGGCTACACCTTC	CASSLVQGGNYGYTF
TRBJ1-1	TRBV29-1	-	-	TGCAGCGCCCGCAGGGTGGACACTGAAGCTTTCTTT	CSARRVDTEAFF
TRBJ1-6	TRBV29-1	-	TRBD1	TGCAGCGTTCTGACAGGGGAACCACCCCTCCACTTT	CSVLTGEPPLHF
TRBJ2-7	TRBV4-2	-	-	TGTGCCAGCAGCGACCCTAGCGAACTCTCCTACGAGCAGTACTTC	CASSDPSELSYEQYF
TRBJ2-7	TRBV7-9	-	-	TGTGCCAGCAGCGACAGTGGTGGGGAGGAGGACGAGCAGTACTTC	CASSDSGGEEDEQYF
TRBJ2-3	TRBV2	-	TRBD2	TGTGCCAGCAGTGAACGAACTAGCGGAACAGATACGCAGTATTTT	CASSERTSGTDTQYF
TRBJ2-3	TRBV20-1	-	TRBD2	TGCAGTGCTAGAGGGGTAGCGGGAGGACACAATGAGCAGTATTTT	CSARGVAGGHNEQYF
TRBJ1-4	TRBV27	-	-	TGTGCCAGCAGCCCCGGGACCTCCGGGGATGAAAAACTGTTTTTT	CASSPGTSGDEKLFF
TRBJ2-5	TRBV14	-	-	TGTGCCAGCAGCCAAAGGACCCCAGCCCAAGAGACCCAGTACTTC	CASSQRTPAQETQYF
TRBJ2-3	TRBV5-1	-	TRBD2	TGCGCCAGCAGCCAGACTAGCGGGGGGGCCGTAGATACGCAGTATTTT	CASSQTSGGAVDTQYF
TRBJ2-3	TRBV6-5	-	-	TGTGCCAGCAGCTACCATGGACTACTCACAGATACGCAGTATTTT	CASSYHGLLTDTQYF
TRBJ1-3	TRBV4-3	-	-	TGCGCCAGCAGCCAATTCACTGGAAACACCATATATTTT	CASSQFTGNTIYF
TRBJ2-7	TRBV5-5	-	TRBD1	TGTGCCAGCAGCTTGGTTACAGGGGGCTTCCACGAGCAGTACTTC	CASSLVTGGFHEQYF
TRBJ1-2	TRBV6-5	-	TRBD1	TGTGCCAGCAGTAACCGACAGGGAGGTCGTGGCTACACCTTC	CASSNRQGGRGYTF
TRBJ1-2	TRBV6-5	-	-	TGTGCCAGCAGTTACTCGAACTGGGATGGCTACACCTTC	CASSYSNWDGYTF
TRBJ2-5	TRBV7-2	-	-	TGTGCCAGCAGCTTAGTGGTGGTTCAAGAGACCCAGTACTTC	CASSLVVVQETQYF
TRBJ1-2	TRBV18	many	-	TGTGCCAGCTCACCGGGGGACTATGGCTACACCTTC	CASSPGDYGYTF
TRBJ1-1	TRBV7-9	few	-	TGTGCCAGCACCGACATGAACACTGAAGCTTTCTTT	CASTDMNTEAFF
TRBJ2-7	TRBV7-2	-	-	TGTGCCAGCAGCCCCCCCCCCGACAGAGACGAGCAGTACTTC	CASSPPPDRDEQYF